This T cell receptor beta chain was sequenced for a study of cytomegalovirus exposure and HLA in healthy donors. Points from the study as a whole: Earlier analysis found most TCR beta V segments productive about 87% or about 30% of the time. With further analysis later on, most CMV-associated TCR beta chains appeared HLA-restricted. Reports showed the classifier diagnosing cytomegalovirus status with high specificity and sensitivity. Solely CMV serostatus was available to characterize immune exposure.

The CDR3 covers 13 residues. With V trimmed by 3 bases and J by 4 bases, 2 bases remained unmatched. CDR1 SGHRS and CDR2 YFSETQ come from the germline V gene. The PCR ran on 60 Vbeta and 13 Jbeta primers. Here immunoSEQ multiplex PCR was the method, and the copy in TCRdb shows in-frame clones only, minus some. Counted here are approximately 190,000 clones, 82% occurring once; the ten biggest clones make up 6.5%. Of note for this clone: The antigen remains undetermined.

This chain links TRBV5-1 with TRBJ2-5, with 8 positions matching TRBD1. Sequenced input: PBMCs. This sequence originates from a woman between 50 and 59 years old in good health and CMV-seropositive. CDR3 sequence: CASSSRGPETQYF. CDR3 nucleotides: TGCGCCAGCAGCTCCAGGGGGCCAGAGACCCAGTACTTC.